This TCR beta chain was profiled in a study of CD8 T cell repertoires and HIV-1 epitope variants. For the study at large: Separate wells received one of Twenty-five Gag or Nef variant peptides. Study-wide findings and caveats: Nef KF9 drew about five clonotypes and HW9 one, without TAALDMSHF responses.

The sample holds one count of this clone. Its specificity is unknown. Germline V gene lookup returns CDR1 SNHLY and CDR2 FYNNEI. The CDR3 runs to 14 residues. The V segment lost 6 bases and the J segment 9 bases; nucleotides outside the gene matches: 11. Sequencing was performed with immunoSEQ multiplex PCR; in TCRdb, only in-frame clones are kept and a portion is missing. This table holds 3,500 to 5,500 clones, roughly two thirds found once. The sequenced sample was cultured CD8+ T cells derived from PBMCs. V usage is TRBV2 and J usage is TRBJ2-3, with TRBD1 identical over 8 bases. This clonotype originated in a male donor with HIV. In nucleotides, the CDR3 is TGTGCCAGCAGAGACGGACAGGGATTGGGCACGCAGTATTTT. Translation gives CASRDGQGLGTQYF.